The source of this T cell receptor (beta chain) is a study of blood T cell repertoires in COVID-19. In the study overall: COVID-19 samples from acute and convalescent phases originated in the United States, Italy and Spain.

The V gene's germline CDR1 is KGHSH and CDR2 LQKENI. The CDR3 covers 14 residues. V was clipped by 2 bases and J by 7 bases, with 14 bases between them. Assay: immunoSEQ multiplex PCR; the TCRdb copy retains only in-frame clones and omits some. The sample carries about 56,000 clones, roughly 80% recorded once. This clone has only one observation. The rearrangement links TRBV18 to TRBJ1-2, with D unclear. The receptor comes from a woman of 80 years or more with acute or convalescent COVID-19. Source material: peripheral blood. CDR3 loop: CASSPSRDSFGYTF. CDR3 bases: TGTGCCAGCTCACCAAGCCGCGACTCCTTTGGCTACACCTTC. Using reference TRBV18 and TRBJ1-2 for the parts outside the CDR3, the full variable domain is NAGVMQNPRHLVRRRGQEARLRCSPMKGHSHVYWYRQLPEEGLKFMVYLQKENIIDESGMPKERFSAEFPKEGPSILRIQQVVRGDSAAYFCASSPSRDSFGYTFGSGTRLTVV.